The 14 T cell receptor beta chains listed next were all sequenced from one sample in a study of blood T cell repertoires in COVID-19. Using immunoSEQ multiplex PCR, the repertoire was profiled, and TCRdb retains in-frame clones only, with some absent. This sample has 110,000 or so clones, with around 83% found just once. Material for sequencing was peripheral blood. These receptor sequences come from a woman older than 75 with active or convalescent COVID-19.

This clone turned up a few times. This chain joins TRBV5-8 and TRBJ1-1; TRBD1 matches 10 bases. This CDR3 is 13 amino acids long. From germline, CDR1 is SGHTS and CDR2 YDEGEE. V shed 4 bases and J 9 bases; nucleotides not matched to a gene: 6. CDR3 residues: CASSRDRGRQAFF. CDR3 DNA sequence: TGTGCCAGCAGCCGGGACAGGGGAAGACAAGCTTTCTTT.

The chain joins TRBV10-3 to TRBJ1-1; TRBD1 is a possible D gene (5 bases). This CDR3 region has 14 residues. V lost 7 bases, J lost 4 bases, and 16 bases lay in between. Germline CDR1 is ENHRY and CDR2 is SYGVKD. CDR3 protein: CAITPDMTSTEAFF. The CDR3 bases are TGTGCCATCACCCCGGACATGACGAGCACTGAAGCTTTCTTT.

CDR3 protein: CASSLSGTVTGELFF. CDR3 in DNA: TGTGCCAGTAGTTTATCCGGGACAGTCACCGGGGAGCTGTTTTTT. The chain uses TRBV19 and TRBJ2-2, with 7 bases that match TRBD1. Trimming removed 5 bases from V and 4 bases from J; junction bases left unmatched: 7. In germline, CDR1 is LNHDA, CDR2 SQIVND (reference sequence). This CDR3 spans 15 amino acids.

J is TRBJ2-6 and V is TRBV27; TRBD1 matches 10 bases. The V segment lost 5 bases and the J segment 13 bases; nucleotides outside the gene matches: 8. The CDR3 totals 14 residues. From germline, CDR1 is MNHEY and CDR2 SMNVEV (reference sequence). Written as DNA, the CDR3 is TGTGCCAGCAGTCACGGACAGGGGGGGAAGGTCCTGACTTTC. This encodes CASSHGQGGKVLTF.

The CDR3 loop is CASSPQGFEAFF. DNA of the CDR3: TGTGCCAGCAGTCCACAGGGTTTTGAAGCTTTCTTT. This chain links TRBV6-2 or TRBV6-3 with TRBJ1-1; D is perhaps TRBD1 (6 bases). Between the trimmed V and J ends, which lost 5 bases and 7 bases, there was a span of 11 bases. CDR1 MNHEY and CDR2 SVGEGT come from the germline V gene. CDR3 size: 12 residues.

The chain links TRBV6-5 to TRBJ1-1, with TRBD1 as a possible D gene (6 bases). Germline-derived CDR1 and CDR2 are MNHEY and SVGAGI. CDR3 length: 16 residues. V dropped 4 bases and J dropped 0 bases, with 15 bases sitting between them. The CDR3 region has the DNA TGTGCCAGCAGTTCCCAAGCGGACAGAGTGAACACTGAAGCTTTCTTT. This gives the protein CASSSQADRVNTEAFF.

This chain uses TRBV4-2 with TRBJ2-1; 10 bases agree with TRBD2. The length of the CDR3 is 17 residues. Germline values: CDR1 LGHNA, CDR2 YNFKEQ. V lost 0 bases, J lost 8 bases, and 10 bases stayed unmatched. The CDR3 is CASSQDVSAGGMDEQFF. In nucleotides, the CDR3 is TGTGCCAGCAGCCAAGATGTCTCAGCGGGAGGGATGGATGAGCAGTTCTTC.

The chain carries TRBV5-4 and TRBJ2-3, with TRBD2 as a possible D gene (5 bases). Germline CDR1 and CDR2: SGHNT and YYREEE (reference sequence). V was clipped by 4 bases and J by 3 bases, with 15 bases between them. The CDR3 extends over 15 amino acids. The CDR3: CASSLGILVTDTQYF. In nucleotides, the CDR3 is TGTGCCAGCAGCCTCGGGATTTTGGTTACAGATACGCAGTATTTT.

V usage is TRBV12-3 or TRBV12-4 and J usage is TRBJ1-5; 7 bases align to TRBD1. The CDR3 is 13 amino acids. J gave up 4 bases and V 5 bases, and 2 bases lay outside the gene matches. Here the CDR3 reads CASSPGGNQPQHF. For the CDR3, the DNA is TGTGCCAGCAGTCCAGGGGGAAATCAGCCCCAGCATTTT.

In its sample, this clone was seen once. Within the sample, other DNA sequences also encode this same CDR3. The gene calls are TRBV10-3 and TRBJ1-3; no clear D. Trimming removed 6 bases from V and 0 bases from J, with 15 bases in between. Per the germline V gene, CDR1 is ENHRY and CDR2 is SYGVKD. CDR3 size: 16 residues. CDR3 bases: TGTGCCATCAGAATTCTTGAACACCCCTCTGGAAACACCATATATTTT. It codes for CAIRILEHPSGNTIYF.

The chain joins TRBV19 to TRBJ2-7; 8 positions agree with TRBD1. CDR3 length: 15 amino acids. CDR1 is LNHDA, CDR2 SQIVND, per germline (reference sequence). V was pared by 5 bases and J by 3 bases, with 9 bases of the junction left unmatched. The CDR3 sequence: CASSFDRGLNYEQYF. CDR3 sequence (DNA): TGTGCCAGTAGTTTCGACAGGGGCCTCAACTACGAGCAGTACTTC.

The rearrangement joins TRBV28 to TRBJ2-5; no reliable D call. CDR3 size: 13 residues. Trimming left V 3 bases short and J 5 bases short, with 10 bases between. The germline V gene has CDR1 MDHEN and CDR2 SYDVKM. The CDR3 reads CASSFGGTETQYF. The CDR3 DNA is TGTGCCAGCAGTTTTGGCGGAACGGAGACCCAGTACTTC.

DNA for the CDR3: TGTGCCAGCAGTGAACAAATCAGCACTGAAGCTTTCTTT. Its translation: CASSEQISTEAFF. The rearrangement joins TRBV25-1 to TRBJ1-1, with D uncertain. The CDR3 covers 13 residues. Germline V CDR1 and CDR2: MGHDK, SYGVNS. Trimming removed 2 bases from V and 4 bases from J, with 8 bases in between. Looking up the rest from reference TRBV25-1 and TRBJ1-1 gives the full variable domain: EADIYQTPRYLVIGTGKKITLECSQTMGHDKMYWYQQDPGMELHLIHYSYGVNSTEKGDLSSESTVSRIRTEHFPLTLESARPSHTSQYLCASSEQISTEAFFGQGTRLTVV.

V usage is TRBV10-3 and J usage is TRBJ2-5; 11 bases match TRBD2. The V segment lost 6 bases and the J segment 1 base; nucleotides outside the gene matches: 4. This CDR3 has 15 amino acids. CDR1 and CDR2 from the germline V gene are ENHRY and SYGVKD. The CDR3 nucleotides are TGTGCCATCAGATGGGGACTAGCGGTCCAAGAGACCCAGTACTTC. Translation: CAIRWGLAVQETQYF.